The 6 T cell receptor beta chains below were found in one sample sequenced in a study of T cells in Graves' hyperthyroidism and ophthalmopathy. Amplification of TCR beta CDR3 regions used RNA as the template. HTBI primers drove first-round RT-PCR of the TCR CDR3. TCRdb analysed the multiplex PCR reads with MiXCR anew, one entry per CDR3 protein. Here the sample spans about half a million distinct CDR3 sequences, approximately 22% being singletons. The source material was blood. The receptors were gathered from a woman between 70 and 85 years old with Graves' ophthalmopathy.

CDR3 in amino acids: CASSEIPQSPTLEYF. DNA for the CDR3: TGTGCCAGCAGTGAAATCCCGCAGTCCCCTACGTTGGAGTACTTC. The chain uses TRBV2 and TRBJ2-7; D is unclear. V was cut by 2 bases and J by 11 bases, with 22 bases left in between. Looked up from germline, CDR1 is SNHLY and CDR2 is FYNNEI. This CDR3 spans 15 amino acids.

Regarding this clonotype: A much larger clonotype is one base distant, so this may be a read error. The chain couples TRBV27 to TRBJ2-1; D not resolved. The CDR3 extends over 15 amino acids. Germline V CDR1 and CDR2: MNHEY, SMNVEV (reference sequence). CDR3 bases: TGTGCCGGCAGTTTTGTCGTCGACCGGTACAATGAGCAGTTCTTC. Protein sequence: CAGSFVVDRYNEQFF.

The chain joins TRBV4-1 to TRBJ1-1; 9 nucleotides line up with TRBD1. The CDR3 length is 14 residues. V lost 2 bases and J lost 7; bases outside the gene matches: 5. Germline assignment: CDR1 MGHRA and CDR2 YSYEKL. The CDR3 spells CASSQSSGQGEAFF. CDR3 nucleotide sequence: TGCGCCAGCAGCCAATCCTCGGGACAGGGTGAAGCTTTCTTT.

The V gene is TRBV24-1, the J gene TRBJ2-1; weak D call: TRBD2 (6 bases). This CDR3 contains 13 residues. Germline V lookup: CDR1 KGHDR, CDR2 SFDVKD. V gave up 7 bases and J gave up 1 base, with 7 bases separating them. CDR3 bases: TGTGCCACCAGAAGCGGGTCCTACAATGAGCAGTTCTTC. Its protein is CATRSGSYNEQFF.

The rearrangement joins TRBV3-1 to TRBJ2-3; TRBD2 matches at 14 bases. CDR3 length: 17 amino acids. Germline trimming cut 5 bases from V and 5 bases from J; bases unmatched to any gene: 9. Germline CDR1 is LGHDT and CDR2 is YNNKEL (reference sequence). The CDR3 sequence: CASSSPTGLAGEDTQYF. CDR3 nucleotide sequence: TGTGCCAGCAGCTCCCCCACGGGACTAGCGGGAGAAGATACGCAGTATTTT.

This clonotype was seen a handful of times. V gene TRBV6-1 combines with J gene TRBJ2-7; 7 bases fit TRBD1. J lost 2 bases, V lost 2 bases, and 9 bases had no gene match. Germline V CDR1 and CDR2: MNHNS, SASEGT. The CDR3 contains 16 residues. The CDR3, as DNA: TGTGCCAGCAGTGAACCTCGCCACAGGGGCGCCTACGAGCAGTACTTC. This codes for CASSEPRHRGAYEQYF.